The sequence of this T cell receptor (beta chain) was determined in a study of OX40 agonist ivuxolimab in advanced cancers. Overall study: The mean age was roughly 60 years, ranging from 23 to 79, with 65% to 85% of participants male. Study-wide results and caveats: Blood T cells, both CD4+ and CD8+, expanded clonally by week 6 at 0.1 to 3.0 mg/kg. On average, CD8+ T cells showed a greater number of expanded clones than CD4+.

This CDR3 has 17 amino acids. Germline V gene lookup returns CDR1 MNHEY and CDR2 SMNVEV (reference sequence). The germline V and J ends were trimmed by 6 bases and 0 bases, with 18 bases remaining between them. Assay: immunoSEQ multiplex PCR; the TCRdb copy retains only in-frame clones and omits some. The repertoire consists of 90,000 to 100,000 clones, with 70% to 90% occurring once and the leading ten covering about 0.82%. Details on this clone: Antigen specificity is unknown.

Blood draws occurred at baseline, cycle 4 day 1, and cycle 7 day 1. The origin of this receptor is an adult with an advanced solid tumor such as melanoma, head and neck, liver or kidney cancer. The chain joins TRBV27 to TRBJ1-5; D call uncertain. Sequenced here: CD4+ or CD8+ T cells sorted from blood, sampled in a trial of the OX40 agonist ivuxolimab. CDR3 residues: CASSFRAPPASNQPQHF. CDR3 DNA sequence: TGTGCCAGCAGCTTTCGGGCTCCACCGGCTAGCAATCAGCCCCAGCATTTT.